Each of the 26 T cell receptor beta chains below was sequenced from the same sample in a study of cytotoxic CD8 clonotypes in ibrutinib-treated CLL. TCRdb keeps only in-frame clones here, not all; method: immunoSEQ multiplex PCR. The data contain about 300,000 clones, around 77% of them singletons. Sequenced material: PBMCs, taken at disease progression, from a patient treated with ibrutinib. The receptors come from a human donor with chronic lymphocytic leukemia.

This chain uses TRBV5-1 with TRBJ1-1; D remains ambiguous. Germline V CDR1 and CDR2: SGHRS, YFSETQ. The CDR3 sequence is 14 residues long. The V and J ends lost 0 bases and 1 base respectively, with 7 bases between them. CDR3 bases: TGCGCCAGCAGCTTGGACGGGAGGAACACTGAAGCTTTCTTT. As protein: CASSLDGRNTEAFF.

This clone was seen only a few times. CDR3 in DNA: TGTGCCAGCAGCCCAACCCCGGGACAGGGTTCCTACGAGCAGTACTTC. This codes for CASSPTPGQGSYEQYF. This chain connects TRBV7-8 to TRBJ2-7, with 9 bases lining up with TRBD1. V lost 5 bases, J lost 1 base, and 9 bases stayed unmatched. Germline lookup yields CDR1 SGHVS and CDR2 FQNEAQ. The CDR3 is made up of 16 amino acids.

The V gene is TRBV4-1, the J gene TRBJ2-1, with 8 bases identical to TRBD1. Germline loops: CDR1 MGHRA, CDR2 YSYEKL. J gave up 7 bases and V 1 base, and 9 bases lay outside the gene matches. The CDR3 is made up of 16 amino acids. The CDR3 reads CASSQVGWDRKNEQFF. CDR3 nucleotides: TGCGCCAGCAGCCAAGTAGGTTGGGACAGGAAAAATGAGCAGTTCTTC.

Only a few counts were recorded for this clone. The V gene is TRBV4-1, the J gene TRBJ2-5, with 11 bases fitting TRBD2. V dropped 6 bases and J dropped 2; count of bases not matched to a gene: 11. There are 17 residues in the CDR3. CDR1 is MGHRA and CDR2 is YSYEKL in the germline V gene. The DNA of the CDR3 is TGCGCCAGCAGATTCCTAGCGGGGGGCCTGGGGCAAGAGACCCAGTACTTC. Protein product: CASRFLAGGLGQETQYF.

This clone showed up just once. J is TRBJ1-2 and V is TRBV9; 9 nucleotides align to TRBD1. Unmatched junction bases numbered 9, after V lost 5 bases and J lost 4 bases. In germline, CDR1 is SGDLS, CDR2 YYNGEE. The CDR3 is 15 amino acids. CDR3 sequence reads: CASRGLRDRVYGYTF. The CDR3 nucleotides read TGTGCCAGCAGAGGTCTCCGGGACAGGGTCTATGGCTACACCTTC.

The J gene is TRBJ1-1, the V gene TRBV27; TRBD1 matches 8 bases. The CDR3 runs 16 residues. V lost 3 bases, J lost 4 bases, and 10 bases stayed unmatched. The germline CDR1 and CDR2 sequences are MNHEY and SMNVEV (reference sequence). The CDR3 protein is CASSFSRGPTSTEAFF. The CDR3 coding sequence is TGTGCCAGCAGTTTCAGCAGGGGGCCAACGAGCACTGAAGCTTTCTTT.

V gene TRBV5-6 combines with J gene TRBJ2-5; 10 nucleotides agree with TRBD1. In germline, CDR1 is SGHDT, CDR2 YYEEEE. This CDR3 comprises 15 residues. Trimming took 3 bases from V and 5 from J; bases not matched to a gene: 7. The CDR3 loop reads CASSSGTGEGETQYF. The CDR3 DNA follows: TGTGCCAGCAGCTCAGGGACAGGGGAGGGGGAGACCCAGTACTTC.

This clone was seen just once. CDR3 amino acids: CASSATWGTDTQYF. As DNA, the CDR3 is TGTGCCAGCAGCGCCACGTGGGGCACAGATACGCAGTATTTT. The chain joins TRBV6-1 to TRBJ2-3; no clear D. The germline CDR1 and CDR2 sequences are MNHNS and SASEGT. There are 14 residues in the CDR3. Trimming took off 6 bases at V and 1 base at J, with 11 bases between the two ends.

This clone was detected only once. The V and J genes are TRBV7-2 and TRBJ2-1; 7 positions agree with TRBD2. Germline CDR1 is SGHTA and CDR2 is FQGNSA. The length of the CDR3 is 16 residues. The V segment lost 2 bases and the J segment 8 bases; nucleotides outside the gene matches: 12. CDR3 protein: CASSLNSGLTGDEQFF. The CDR3 DNA reads as TGTGCCAGCAGCTTAAATAGCGGGCTAACTGGGGATGAGCAGTTCTTC. The variable domain in full, completed from reference TRBV7-2 and TRBJ2-1, reads GAGVSQSPSNKVTEKGKDVELRCDPISGHTALYWYRQSLGQGLEFLIYFQGNSAPDKSGLPSDRFSAERTGGSVSTLTIQRTQQEDSAVYLCASSLNSGLTGDEQFFGPGTRLTVL.

The CDR3 DNA follows: TGTGCCAGCAGCCGAAGGACAGGGGGCTATGGCTACACCTTC. Protein: CASSRRTGGYGYTF. The V call is TRBV2, the J call TRBJ1-2; the match to TRBD1 covers 10 bases. This CDR3 contains 14 residues. CDR1 and CDR2 (germline): SNHLY, FYNNEI. With V trimmed by 6 bases and J by 4 bases, 5 bases remained unmatched.

The genes are TRBV5-4 and TRBJ2-1, with TRBD1 identical over 9 bases. Germline loops: CDR1 SGHNT, CDR2 YYREEE (reference sequence). The CDR3 has 16 residues. The V gene end was trimmed by 4 bases and the J gene end by 7 bases; junction bases not matched to a gene: 12. In nucleotides, the CDR3 is TGTGCCAGCAGCGAAGCGCCGGGACAGGGTGGTAATGAGCAGTTCTTC. Its translation is CASSEAPGQGGNEQFF.

In its sample, this clone is medium-sized. V and J are TRBV10-3 and TRBJ1-2; no clear D gene. The germline V gene has CDR1 ENHRY and CDR2 SYGVKD. V was pared by 4 bases and J by 2 bases, with 11 bases between. The CDR3 covers 14 residues. CDR3 amino acids: CAISGHGPNYGYTF. The CDR3 nucleotides read TGTGCCATCAGTGGTCATGGACCCAACTATGGCTACACCTTC.

The chain uses TRBV13 and TRBJ2-7; 10 bases are shared with TRBD1. V gave up 2 bases and J gave up 2 bases; unmatched junction bases: 3. Germline-derived CDR1 and CDR2 are PRHDT and FYEKMQ (reference sequence). The CDR3 is 15 residues long. As DNA, the CDR3 is TGTGCCAGCAGCTTACTCGGACAGGGGGCCTACGAGCAGTACTTC. The encoded protein is CASSLLGQGAYEQYF.

The chain employs TRBV6-5 and TRBJ2-7; a possible D gene is TRBD1 (5 bases). Germline V lookup: CDR1 MNHEY, CDR2 SVGAGI. The CDR3 contains 13 residues. Trimming stripped 6 bases from V and 0 bases from J, with 9 bases between. CDR3 loop: CASSIDSSYEQYF. The CDR3 DNA reads as TGTGCCAGCAGCATAGACAGCTCCTACGAGCAGTACTTC.

The chain couples TRBV29-1 to TRBJ2-1, with D perhaps matching TRBD1 or TRBD2 (5 bases each). Germline V CDR1 and CDR2: SQVTM, ANQGSEA. The CDR3 extends over 15 amino acids. This chain's CDR3 is CRVNLVGRGYNEQFF. The CDR3 nucleotides read TGCAGGGTTAACCTGGTGGGACGGGGCTACAATGAGCAGTTCTTC.

CDR3 amino acids: CASSGQGAWETQYF. As DNA, the CDR3 is TGTGCCAGCAGCGGACAGGGGGCCTGGGAGACCCAGTACTTC. The rearrangement links TRBV9 to TRBJ2-5; 10 bases match TRBD1. CDR3 length: 14 amino acids. The V segment lost 3 bases and the J segment 5 bases; nucleotides outside the gene matches: 4. Germline CDR1 is SGDLS and CDR2 is YYNGEE.

V usage is TRBV18 and J usage is TRBJ1-2, with D possibly matching TRBD1 (6 bases). The CDR3 is 13 residues long. Germline CDR1 reads KGHSH; CDR2 reads LQKENI. With 4 bases removed from V and 6 bases from J, the gap between germline ends came to 12 bases. The chain's CDR3 is CASSRGGADGYTF. The CDR3 region has the DNA TGTGCCAGCTCACGCGGGGGGGCAGATGGCTACACCTTC.

A remark on this clone: Other DNA sequences of this sample code for an identical CDR3. This rearrangement joins TRBV7-2 to TRBJ2-7; D perhaps matches TRBD2 (5 bases). CDR3 size: 14 residues. V lost 1 base and J lost 3, with 10 bases in between. Germline V gene sequence: CDR1 SGHTA, CDR2 FQGNSA. CDR3 amino acids: CASSLGLGGYEQYF. In nucleotides, the CDR3 is TGTGCCAGCAGCTTAGGGCTAGGAGGCTACGAGCAGTACTTC.

The rearrangement joins TRBV7-9 to TRBJ1-2; a possible D gene is TRBD1 (6 bases). The CDR3 spans 16 residues. The germline CDR1 and CDR2 sequences are SEHNR and FQNEAQ (reference sequence). The ends were cut back, 4 bases at V and 8 bases at J, with 23 bases in the middle. CDR3 amino acids: CASSYSGAQGGKGYTF. CDR3 nucleotides: TGTGCCAGCAGCTATTCAGGAGCACAGGGCGGGAAGGGCTACACCTTC.

The CDR3 DNA reads TGTGCCATCAGTGAGTTGGGACTAGCGGGCATCACAGATACGCAGTATTTT. This translates into CAISELGLAGITDTQYF. J is TRBJ2-3 and V is TRBV10-3; TRBD2 matches at 12 bases. Germline V gene sequence: CDR1 ENHRY, CDR2 SYGVKD. J gave up 2 bases and V 1 base, and 4 bases lay outside the gene matches. The CDR3 covers 17 residues.

The chain couples TRBV11-3 to TRBJ2-5; D unclear. V lost 4 bases and J 5 bases, leaving 17 bases between the germline ends. The CDR3 is made up of 15 amino acids. CDR1 is SGHNT and CDR2 is YENEEA in the germline V gene. The CDR3 coding sequence is TGTGCCAGCAGCTCCGGACCTACCCACCGGGAGACCCAGTACTTC. Its protein product is CASSSGPTHRETQYF.

This clone showed up just once. The chain has TRBV29-1 and TRBJ1-4; 7 bases map to TRBD1. The germline CDR1 and CDR2 sequences are SQVTM and ANQGSEA. The trim removed 4 bases at V and 6 bases at J, leaving 5 bases unmatched. The length of the CDR3 is 13 residues. As DNA, the CDR3 is TGCAGCGTTGCGACAGGGTTGGATGAAAAACTGTTTTTT. It is translated as CSVATGLDEKLFF. The full variable domain, rest sourced from reference TRBV29-1 and TRBJ1-4, is SAVISQKPSRDICQRGTSLTIQCQVDSQVTMMFWYRQQPGQSLTLIATANQGSEATYESGFVIDKFPISRPNLTFSTLTVSNMSPEDSSIYLCSVATGLDEKLFFGSGTQLSVL.

The rearrangement joins TRBV2 to TRBJ1-5; D not resolved. The V gene's germline CDR1 is SNHLY and CDR2 FYNNEI. This CDR3 has 14 amino acids. V lost 7 bases and J lost 7, with 17 bases in between. CDR3 DNA sequence: TGTGCCAGCAAAGAAAGGTACCTAACGCAGCCCCAGCATTTT. This codes for CASKERYLTQPQHF.

The J gene is TRBJ2-7, the V gene TRBV9; D possibly matches TRBD1 or TRBD2 (5 bases each). CDR1 is SGDLS and CDR2 is YYNGEE in the germline V gene. Trimming stripped 3 bases from V and 5 bases from J, with 12 bases between. This CDR3 is built from 13 residues. CDR3 sequence (DNA): TGTGCCAGCAGCGCGACGGGGCATAACGAGCAGTACTTC. Its protein product is CASSATGHNEQYF.

The V call is TRBV9, the J call TRBJ2-1; D is ambiguous. In germline, CDR1 is SGDLS, CDR2 YYNGEE. The V end lost 3 bases, the J end lost 10 bases, and 8 bases lay between the germline ends. The CDR3 spans 11 residues. The CDR3 loop reads CASSALGEQFF. CDR3 DNA: TGTGCCAGCAGCGCCCTTGGGGAGCAGTTCTTC.

This clone has a handful of counts. V usage is TRBV2 and J usage is TRBJ1-1, with 7 positions matching TRBD1. The CDR3 has 14 residues. Germline V CDR1 and CDR2: SNHLY, FYNNEI. Trimming at V came to 2 bases and at J to 7 bases, leaving 7 bases not matched to a gene. In nucleotides, the CDR3 is TGTGCCAGCAGTGAAAGTGACAGGGTTGGTGAAGCTTTCTTT. Its protein is CASSESDRVGEAFF.